This T cell receptor (beta chain) stems from a study of T cells in Graves' hyperthyroidism and ophthalmopathy. This clonotype appeared a few times. The CDR3 has 14 amino acids. Germline assignment: CDR1 MNHEY and CDR2 SMNVEV (reference sequence). Trimming shortened V by 5 bases and J by 10 bases, and 17 bases separated the two germline ends. The TCR beta CDR3 regions underwent amplification using RNA transcripts as the source. Carried out on the TCR CDR3, a first-round RT-PCR used the HTBI primer set. TCRdb re-derived calls from the multiplex PCR reads in MiXCR, one entry per CDR3 protein. The sample carries 640,000 or so distinct CDR3 sequences, around 14% recorded once.

The clonotype was recovered from a woman in her late teens or twenties with Graves' ophthalmopathy. The sequenced sample was blood. This sequence joins TRBV27 and TRBJ1-4, with D perhaps matching TRBD1 (5 bases). CDR3 nucleotides: TGTGCCAGCAGTACCCGGGACTCAAATCGAAAACTGTTTTTT. This encodes CASSTRDSNRKLFF.